A selection of T cell receptor beta chains follows, all from one sample in a study of blood T cell repertoires in COVID-19. The repertoire was sequenced with immunoSEQ multiplex PCR; TCRdb's copy has only in-frame clones and lacks some. Here the sample spans a few hundred thousand clones, approximately 90% being singletons. The specimen sequenced was peripheral blood. Every receptor here comes from a woman between 35 and 50 years old who had recovered from COVID-19. The CDR3 runs from the conserved cysteine through the conserved F or W. Fields, in order: clone size, D gene, J gene, V gene, CDR3 protein, CDR3 DNA. A D gene is named only where the DNA matches it firmly. Only part of the rows carry a size: once, few, many, or a class if the clone is expanded.

>.|TRBD1|TRBJ1-1|TRBV7-8
CASSPGQGGYTEAFF
TGTGCCAGCAGCCCAGGACAGGGAGGTTACACTGAAGCTTTCTTT
>.|.|TRBJ2-3|TRBV29-1
CSVVPSSGTQYF
TGCAGCGTTGTCCCCTCATCGGGTACGCAGTATTTT
>.|.|TRBJ1-1|TRBV21-1
CASSKDRGHTEAFF
TGTGCCAGCAGCAAAGACAGGGGGCACACTGAAGCTTTCTTT
>.|TRBD2|TRBJ2-3|TRBV5-8
CASSLAGGSGITDTQYF
TGTGCCAGCAGCTTGGCCGGGGGTAGCGGGATCACAGATACGCAGTATTTT
>.|TRBD1|TRBJ1-2|TRBV28
CASSKPGGRGGYTF
TGTGCCAGCAGCAAACCAGGGGGCAGGGGTGGCTACACCTTC
>.|.|TRBJ1-3|TRBV3-1/TRBV3-2
CASSPGAGRPYSGNTIYF
TGTGCCAGCAGCCCCGGCGCGGGCCGCCCATACTCTGGAAACACCATATATTTT
>.|.|TRBJ1-1|TRBV10-3
CAISELGGSTEAFF
TGTGCCATCAGTGAGTTGGGGGGGAGCACTGAAGCTTTCTTT
>.|TRBD2|TRBJ2-1|TRBV13
CASRIRDYSSYNEQFF
TGTGCCAGCAGAATCCGGGACTACAGCTCCTACAATGAGCAGTTCTTC
>once|.|TRBJ2-3|TRBV7-7
CASSLGVADTQYF
TGTGCTAGCAGCTTAGGAGTGGCAGATACGCAGTATTTT
>.|.|TRBJ2-7|TRBV7-2
CASSAGGSGTHRGQYF
TGTGCCAGCAGCGCCGGGGGTAGCGGGACCCACAGGGGGCAGTACTTC
>.|TRBD1|TRBJ2-7|TRBV6-5
CATRGTGVYEQYF
TGTGCCACCCGAGGGACAGGAGTCTACGAGCAGTACTTC
>.|.|TRBJ2-5|TRBV5-4
CASTPFPGSQETQYF
TGTGCCAGCACGCCCTTCCCGGGGAGCCAAGAGACCCAGTACTTC
>.|TRBD2|TRBJ2-1|TRBV5-1
CASSLEGSGSSYNEQFF
TGCGCCAGCAGCTTGGAGGGTAGCGGGAGCTCCTACAATGAGCAGTTCTTC
>.|TRBD2|TRBJ2-1|TRBV11-1
CASSPPLAGAFNEQFF
TGTGCCAGCAGCCCCCCCCTAGCGGGAGCTTTCAATGAGCAGTTCTTC
>.|TRBD2|TRBJ2-5|TRBV27
CASSSLREVKETQYF
TGTGCCAGCAGTAGCCTGCGGGAGGTAAAAGAGACCCAGTACTTC
>.|TRBD1|TRBJ1-1|TRBV10-3
CAIRGTGGTEAFF
TGTGCCATCAGGGGGACAGGGGGCACTGAAGCTTTCTTT
>.|.|TRBJ2-3|TRBV3-1/TRBV3-2
CASSPQGSGSTDTQYF
TGTGCCAGCAGCCCCCAGGGGAGCGGCAGCACAGATACGCAGTATTTT
>.|.|TRBJ1-2|TRBV24-1
CATSDLAGYGYTF
TGTGCCACCAGTGATTTGGCAGGCTATGGCTACACCTTC
>.|.|TRBJ2-5|TRBV7-2
CASSLGEAETQYF
TGTGCCAGCAGCTTGGGGGAGGCGGAGACCCAGTACTTC
>once|TRBD2|TRBJ2-7|TRBV29-1
CSVERGGHEQYF
TGCAGCGTTGAACGGGGGGGCCACGAGCAGTACTTC
>.|.|TRBJ1-2|TRBV3-1/TRBV3-2
CASSQGEGKPNYGYTF
TGTGCCAGCAGCCAAGGCGAGGGAAAACCTAACTATGGCTACACCTTC
>.|.|TRBJ1-3|TRBV5-5
CASSFPDSLGNTIYF
TGTGCCAGCAGCTTCCCGGACAGCTTAGGAAACACCATATATTTT
>.|TRBD1|TRBJ1-1|TRBV7-2
CASSPRGPLNTEAFF
TGTGCCAGCAGCCCAAGGGGGCCCTTGAACACTGAAGCTTTCTTT
>.|.|TRBJ1-5|TRBV3-1/TRBV3-2
CASSQASNQPQHF
TGTGCCAGCAGCCAGGCTAGCAATCAGCCCCAGCATTTT
>once|.|TRBJ1-1|TRBV6-6
CASGLLGPNTEAFF
TGTGCCAGCGGCCTGTTGGGGCCGAACACTGAAGCTTTCTTT
>.|TRBD2|TRBJ2-2|TRBV29-1
CSVGTSGTGELFF
TGCAGCGTGGGGACTAGCGGGACCGGGGAGCTGTTTTTT
>.|TRBD1|TRBJ2-7|TRBV6-1
CASSAPTGANHPYEQYF
TGTGCCAGCAGTGCCCCGACAGGGGCAAACCACCCCTACGAGCAGTACTTC
>few|.|TRBJ1-5|TRBV10-3
CAIRSGRDQPQHF
TGTGCCATCAGGTCAGGGAGGGATCAGCCCCAGCATTTT
>.|.|TRBJ2-3|TRBV29-1
CSVPGVAGGPHTDTQYF
TGCAGCGTTCCGGGGGTGGCAGGAGGCCCCCACACAGATACGCAGTATTTT
>.|.|TRBJ2-1|TRBV9
CASSSRGLADGNEQFF
TGTGCCAGCAGCTCGAGAGGTCTAGCAGACGGGAATGAGCAGTTCTTC
>once|.|TRBJ2-4|TRBV20-1
CSASAAAINIQYF
TGCAGTGCTAGTGCGGCGGCGATAAACATTCAGTACTTC
>.|.|TRBJ2-7|TRBV5-6
CASSLAFGGSPYEQYF
TGTGCCAGCAGCTTGGCCTTCGGGGGTAGCCCCTACGAGCAGTACTTC
>.|TRBD1|TRBJ1-1|TRBV29-1
CSVGGQGGNTEAFF
TGCAGCGTTGGGGGGCAGGGGGGCAACACTGAAGCTTTCTTT
>.|TRBD1|TRBJ1-4|TRBV4-1
CASSHVPGTGHEKLFF
TGCGCCAGCAGCCATGTCCCCGGGACAGGTCATGAAAAACTGTTTTTT
>.|.|TRBJ2-1|TRBV30
CAWSFGGGPSTNEQFF
TGTGCCTGGAGTTTTGGGGGAGGACCCTCTACCAATGAGCAGTTCTTC
>.|TRBD1|TRBJ1-1|TRBV9
CASSGGQMNTEAFF
TGTGCCAGCAGCGGGGGACAGATGAACACTGAAGCTTTCTTT
>.|TRBD1|TRBJ2-3|TRBV9
CASSHPSRTGGADTQYF
TGTGCCAGCAGCCATCCTTCCAGGACAGGGGGGGCAGATACGCAGTATTTT
>few|TRBD1|TRBJ1-4|TRBV4-3
CASSRTGTGNEKLFF
TGCGCCAGCAGCCGAACCGGGACAGGCAATGAAAAACTGTTTTTT
>.|.|TRBJ2-3|TRBV30
CAADRLREAGSTDTQYF
TGTGCCGCAGACCGACTGAGGGAGGCCGGTAGCACAGATACGCAGTATTTT
>few|.|TRBJ1-3|TRBV7-9
CASGPSGNTIYF
TGTGCCAGCGGGCCGTCTGGAAACACCATATATTTT
>once|.|TRBJ2-1|TRBV29-1
CSVVGPDSYNEQFF
TGCAGCGTTGTGGGGCCCGACTCCTACAATGAGCAGTTCTTC
>.|TRBD2|TRBJ2-1|TRBV9
CASSAVGSGSSEQFF
TGTGCCAGCAGCGCGGTGGGTAGCGGGAGCAGTGAGCAGTTCTTC
>.|.|TRBJ2-2|TRBV9
CASSQYGFPGELFF
TGTGCCAGCAGCCAATACGGTTTTCCCGGGGAGCTGTTTTTT
>.|.|TRBJ1-6|TRBV30
CAWSPKTGNNSPLHF
TGTGCCTGGAGCCCCAAGACAGGAAATAATTCACCCCTCCACTTT
>.|TRBD2|TRBJ2-1|TRBV19
CASSMWLAVNEQFF
TGTGCCAGTAGTATGTGGCTAGCGGTAAATGAGCAGTTCTTC
>.|TRBD2|TRBJ2-1|TRBV14
CASRSGRAPNEQFF
TGTGCCAGCAGGAGCGGGAGGGCTCCCAATGAGCAGTTCTTC
>.|.|TRBJ2-5|TRBV5-6
CASSLSGEETQYF
TGTGCCAGCAGCTTGTCAGGGGAGGAGACCCAGTACTTC
>.|.|TRBJ2-3|TRBV15
CATSRDSGDTQYF
TGTGCCACCAGCAGAGATTCGGGGGATACGCAGTATTTT
>.|TRBD1|TRBJ2-7|TRBV9
CASSREAGTGGREQYF
TGTGCCAGCAGCCGGGAGGCGGGGACAGGGGGCCGCGAGCAGTACTTC
>.|.|TRBJ1-2|TRBV6-5
CASSPRTAYGYTF
TGTGCCAGCAGTCCACGGACAGCCTATGGCTACACCTTC
>.|.|TRBJ2-1|TRBV6-2/TRBV6-3
CASSPRGAGQFF
TGTGCCAGCAGCCCCAGGGGGGCGGGGCAGTTCTTC